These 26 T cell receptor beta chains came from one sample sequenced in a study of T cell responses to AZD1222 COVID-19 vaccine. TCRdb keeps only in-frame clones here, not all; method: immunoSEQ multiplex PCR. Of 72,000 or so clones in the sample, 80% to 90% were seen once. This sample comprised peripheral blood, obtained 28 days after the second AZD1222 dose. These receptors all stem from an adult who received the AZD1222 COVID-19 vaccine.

In DNA form, the CDR3 reads TGTGCCAGCAGCCTATGGGGTATTTCAGGAAACACCATATATTTT. Its translation: CASSLWGISGNTIYF. The genes are TRBV25-1 and TRBJ1-3; D remains ambiguous. CDR1 is MGHDK, CDR2 SYGVNS, per germline. Between the trimmed V and J ends, which lost 6 bases and 4 bases, there was a span of 16 bases. This CDR3 has 15 residues.

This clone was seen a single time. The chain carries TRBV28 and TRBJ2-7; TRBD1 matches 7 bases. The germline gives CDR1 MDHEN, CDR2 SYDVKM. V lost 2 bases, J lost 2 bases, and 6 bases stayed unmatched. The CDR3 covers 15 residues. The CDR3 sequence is CASSLPTGATYEQYF. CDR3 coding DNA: TGTGCCAGCAGTTTACCCACAGGGGCCACCTACGAGCAGTACTTC. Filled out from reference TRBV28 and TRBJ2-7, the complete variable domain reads DVKVTQSSRYLVKRTGEKVFLECVQDMDHENMFWYRQDPGLGLRLIYFSYDVKMKEKGDIPEGYSVSREKKERFSLILESASTNQTSMYLCASSLPTGATYEQYFGPGTRLTVT.

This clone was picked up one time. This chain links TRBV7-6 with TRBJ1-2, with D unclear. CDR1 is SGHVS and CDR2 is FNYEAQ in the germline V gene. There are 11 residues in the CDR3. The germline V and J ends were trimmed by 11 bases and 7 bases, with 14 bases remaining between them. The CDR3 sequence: CAGQSGGGYTF. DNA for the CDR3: TGTGCCGGTCAATCAGGAGGTGGCTACACCTTC.

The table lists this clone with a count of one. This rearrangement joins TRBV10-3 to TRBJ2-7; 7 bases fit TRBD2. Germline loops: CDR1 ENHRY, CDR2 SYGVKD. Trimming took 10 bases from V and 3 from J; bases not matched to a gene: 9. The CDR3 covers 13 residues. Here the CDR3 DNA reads TGTGCCACCACCCGGGCTAGCGGCTACGAGCAGTACTTC. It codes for CATTRASGYEQYF.

CDR3 loop: CASSLGFQNTGELFF. DNA for the CDR3: TGTGCCAGCAGCTTAGGGTTCCAGAACACCGGGGAGCTGTTTTTT. The gene calls are TRBV11-3 and TRBJ2-2; D is unresolved. The CDR3 has 15 residues. Germline V gene lookup returns CDR1 SGHNT and CDR2 YENEEA. The V and J ends lost 1 base and 1 base respectively, with 7 bases between them.

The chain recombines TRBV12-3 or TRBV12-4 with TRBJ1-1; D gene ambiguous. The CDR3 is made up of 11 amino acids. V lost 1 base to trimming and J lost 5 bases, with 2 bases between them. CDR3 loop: CASSLDTEAFF. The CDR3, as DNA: TGTGCCAGCAGTTTAGATACTGAAGCTTTCTTT.

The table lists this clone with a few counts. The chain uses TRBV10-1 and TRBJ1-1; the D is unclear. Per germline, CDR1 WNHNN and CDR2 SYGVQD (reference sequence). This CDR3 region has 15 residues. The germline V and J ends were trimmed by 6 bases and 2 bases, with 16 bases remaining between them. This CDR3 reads CASSFGNRRNTEAFF. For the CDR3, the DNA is TGCGCCAGCAGCTTCGGGAATAGACGCAACACTGAAGCTTTCTTT.

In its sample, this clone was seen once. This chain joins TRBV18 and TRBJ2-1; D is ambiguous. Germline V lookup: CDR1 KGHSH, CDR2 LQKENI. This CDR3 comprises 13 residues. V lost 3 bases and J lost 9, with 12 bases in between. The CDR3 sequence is CASSPRLSSEQFF. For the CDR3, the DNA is TGTGCCAGCTCACCTAGACTGAGCAGTGAGCAGTTCTTC.

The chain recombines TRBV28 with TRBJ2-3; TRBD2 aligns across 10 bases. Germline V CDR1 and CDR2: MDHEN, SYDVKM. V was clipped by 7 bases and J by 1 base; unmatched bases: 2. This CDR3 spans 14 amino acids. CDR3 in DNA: TGTGCCAGCACGGGGACTAGCGGCACAGATACGCAGTATTTT. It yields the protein CASTGTSGTDTQYF. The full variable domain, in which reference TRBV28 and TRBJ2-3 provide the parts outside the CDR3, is DVKVTQSSRYLVKRTGEKVFLECVQDMDHENMFWYRQDPGLGLRLIYFSYDVKMKEKGDIPEGYSVSREKKERFSLILESASTNQTSMYLCASTGTSGTDTQYFGPGTRLTVL.

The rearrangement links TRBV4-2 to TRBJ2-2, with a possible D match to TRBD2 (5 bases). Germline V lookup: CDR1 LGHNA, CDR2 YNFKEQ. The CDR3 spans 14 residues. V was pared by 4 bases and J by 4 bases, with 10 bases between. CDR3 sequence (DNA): TGTGCCAGCAGCCCATTGGGAGTCACCGGGGAGCTGTTTTTT. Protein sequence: CASSPLGVTGELFF.

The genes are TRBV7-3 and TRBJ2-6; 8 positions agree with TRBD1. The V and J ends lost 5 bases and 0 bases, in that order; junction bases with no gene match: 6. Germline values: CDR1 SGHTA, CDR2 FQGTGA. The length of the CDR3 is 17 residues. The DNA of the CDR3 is TGTGCCAGCAGCCCGCGGGACAGGCACTCTGGGGCCAACGTCCTGACTTTC. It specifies CASSPRDRHSGANVLTF.

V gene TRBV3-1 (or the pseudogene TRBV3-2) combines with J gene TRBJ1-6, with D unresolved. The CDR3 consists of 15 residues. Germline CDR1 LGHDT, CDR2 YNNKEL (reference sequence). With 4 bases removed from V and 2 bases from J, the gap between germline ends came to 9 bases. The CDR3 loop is CASSPGGAYNSPLHF. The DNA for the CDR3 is TGTGCCAGCAGCCCCGGTGGGGCCTATAATTCACCCCTCCACTTT.

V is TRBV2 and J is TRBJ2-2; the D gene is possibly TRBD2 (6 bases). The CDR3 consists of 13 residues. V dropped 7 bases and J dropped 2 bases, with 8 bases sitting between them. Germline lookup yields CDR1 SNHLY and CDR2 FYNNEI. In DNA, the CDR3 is TGTGCCAGCAAGGGACTCAACACCGGGGAGCTGTTTTTT. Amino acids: CASKGLNTGELFF.

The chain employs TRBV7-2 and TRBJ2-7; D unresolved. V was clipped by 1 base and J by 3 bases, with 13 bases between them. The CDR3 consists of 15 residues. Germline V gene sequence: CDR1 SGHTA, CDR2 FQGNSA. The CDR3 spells CASSLERSPYYEQYF. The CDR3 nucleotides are TGTGCCAGCAGCTTAGAGCGCAGCCCCTACTACGAGCAGTACTTC.

Here the CDR3 DNA reads TGTGCCAGCAGCTTAGTCCACTCGAACACTGAAGCTTTCTTT. Protein product: CASSLVHSNTEAFF. The genes are TRBV11-3 and TRBJ1-1; no reliable D call. The V and J ends lost 1 base and 1 base respectively, with 7 bases between them. The V gene's germline CDR1 is SGHNT and CDR2 YENEEA. The CDR3 covers 14 residues.

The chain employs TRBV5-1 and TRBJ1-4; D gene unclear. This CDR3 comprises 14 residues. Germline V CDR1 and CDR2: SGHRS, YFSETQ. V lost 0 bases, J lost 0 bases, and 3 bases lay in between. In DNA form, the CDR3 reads TGCGCCAGCAGCTTGGGGGCAACTAATGAAAAACTGTTTTTT. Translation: CASSLGATNEKLFF.

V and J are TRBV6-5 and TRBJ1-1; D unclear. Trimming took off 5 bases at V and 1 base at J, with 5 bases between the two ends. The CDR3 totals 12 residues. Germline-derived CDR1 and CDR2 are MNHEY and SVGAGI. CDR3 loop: CASSNGNTEAFF. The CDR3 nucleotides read TGTGCCAGCAGTAACGGGAACACTGAAGCTTTCTTT.

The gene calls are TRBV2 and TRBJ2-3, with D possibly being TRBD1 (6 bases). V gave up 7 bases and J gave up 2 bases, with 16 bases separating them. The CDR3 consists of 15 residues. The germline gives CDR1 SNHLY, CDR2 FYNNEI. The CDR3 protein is CASTTGRGFTDTQYF. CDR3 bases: TGTGCCAGCACGACGGGCAGGGGATTCACAGATACGCAGTATTTT.

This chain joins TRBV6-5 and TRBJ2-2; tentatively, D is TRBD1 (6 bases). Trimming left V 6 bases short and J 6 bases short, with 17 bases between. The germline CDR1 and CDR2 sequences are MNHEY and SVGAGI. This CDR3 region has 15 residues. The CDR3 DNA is TGTGCCAGCAGCAAGAACAGGGATATTGCCGGGGAGCTGTTTTTT. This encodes CASSKNRDIAGELFF.

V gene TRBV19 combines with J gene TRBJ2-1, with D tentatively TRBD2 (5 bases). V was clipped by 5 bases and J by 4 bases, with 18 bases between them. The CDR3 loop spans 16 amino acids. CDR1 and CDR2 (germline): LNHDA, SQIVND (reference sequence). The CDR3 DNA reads TGTGCCAGTAGTGATTTCCCGGAGAGAGGGTACAATGAGCAGTTCTTC. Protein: CASSDFPERGYNEQFF.

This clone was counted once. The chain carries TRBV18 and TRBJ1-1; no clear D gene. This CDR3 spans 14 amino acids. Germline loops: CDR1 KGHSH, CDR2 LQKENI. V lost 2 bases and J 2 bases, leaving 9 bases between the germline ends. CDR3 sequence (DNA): TGTGCCAGCTCACCATTCGAGGTAAACACTGAAGCTTTCTTT. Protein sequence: CASSPFEVNTEAFF.

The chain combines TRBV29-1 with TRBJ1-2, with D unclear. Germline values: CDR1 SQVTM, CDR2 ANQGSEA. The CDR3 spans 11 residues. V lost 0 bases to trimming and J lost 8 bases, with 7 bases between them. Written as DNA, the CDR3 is TGCAGCGTTGAAGATCTCCGAGGCTACACCTTC. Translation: CSVEDLRGYTF.

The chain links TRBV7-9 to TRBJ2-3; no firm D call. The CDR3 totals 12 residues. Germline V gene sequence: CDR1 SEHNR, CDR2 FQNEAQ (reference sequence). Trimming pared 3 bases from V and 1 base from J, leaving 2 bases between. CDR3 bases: TGTGCCAGCAGCTTGGGCACAGATACGCAGTATTTT. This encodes CASSLGTDTQYF.

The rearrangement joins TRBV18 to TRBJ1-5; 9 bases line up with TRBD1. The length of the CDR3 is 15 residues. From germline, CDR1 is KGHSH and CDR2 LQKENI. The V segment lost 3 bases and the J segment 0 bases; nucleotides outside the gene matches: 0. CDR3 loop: CASSPGQGSNQPQHF. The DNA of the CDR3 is TGTGCCAGCTCACCGGGACAGGGTAGCAATCAGCCCCAGCATTTT.

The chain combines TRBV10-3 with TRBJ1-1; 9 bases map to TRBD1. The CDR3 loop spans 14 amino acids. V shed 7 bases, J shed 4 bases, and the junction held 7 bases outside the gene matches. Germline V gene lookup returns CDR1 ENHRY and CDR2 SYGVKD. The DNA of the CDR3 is TGTGCCATCATTAGAGGGACAGGGAGCACTGAAGCTTTCTTT. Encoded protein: CAIIRGTGSTEAFF.

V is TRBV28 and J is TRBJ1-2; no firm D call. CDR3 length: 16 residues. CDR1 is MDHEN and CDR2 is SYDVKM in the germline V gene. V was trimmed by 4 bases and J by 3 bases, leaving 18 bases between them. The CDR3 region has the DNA TGTGCCAGCAGTTCGAACTTAGGTGTTCTGGACTATGGCTACACCTTC. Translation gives CASSSNLGVLDYGYTF.